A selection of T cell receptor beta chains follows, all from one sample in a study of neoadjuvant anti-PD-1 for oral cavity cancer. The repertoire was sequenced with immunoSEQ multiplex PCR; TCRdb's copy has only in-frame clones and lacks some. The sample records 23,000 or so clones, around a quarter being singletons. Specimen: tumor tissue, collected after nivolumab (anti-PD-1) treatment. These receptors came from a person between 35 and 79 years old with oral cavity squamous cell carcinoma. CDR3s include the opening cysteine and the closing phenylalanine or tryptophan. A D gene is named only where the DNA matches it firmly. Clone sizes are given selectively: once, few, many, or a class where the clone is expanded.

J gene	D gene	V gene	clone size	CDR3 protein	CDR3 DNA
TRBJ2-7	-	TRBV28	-	CASDDFNEQYF	TGTGCCAGCGACGACTTTAACGAGCAGTACTTC
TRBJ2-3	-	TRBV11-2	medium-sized	CASSLGTPRDTQYF	TGTGCCAGCAGCTTAGGGACACCGAGAGATACGCAGTATTTT
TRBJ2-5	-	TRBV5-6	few	CATNRIQETQYF	TGTGCCACCAACCGGATCCAAGAGACCCAGTACTTC
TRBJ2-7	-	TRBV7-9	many	CASSPGAPTYEQYF	TGTGCCAGCAGCCCGGGTGCACCTACCTACGAGCAGTACTTC
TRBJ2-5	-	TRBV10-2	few	CASSEGSKETQYF	TGCGCCAGCAGTGAGGGGTCCAAAGAGACCCAGTACTTC
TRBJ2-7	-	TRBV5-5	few	CASSPGGHEQYF	TGTGCCAGCAGCCCCGGGGGCCACGAGCAGTACTTC
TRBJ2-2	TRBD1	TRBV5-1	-	CASSWSTGGNTGELFF	TGCGCCAGCAGCTGGTCCACAGGGGGCAACACCGGGGAGCTGTTTTTT
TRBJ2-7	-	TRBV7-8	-	CASLKGPASYEQYF	TGTGCCAGCCTAAAAGGGCCTGCCTCCTACGAGCAGTACTTC
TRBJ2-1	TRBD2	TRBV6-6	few	CATSTGAGEGNEQFF	TGTGCCACCTCCACCGGGGCGGGAGAGGGCAATGAGCAGTTCTTC
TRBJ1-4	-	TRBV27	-	CASSLSQENEKLFF	TGTGCCAGCAGTTTATCTCAGGAGAATGAAAAACTGTTTTTT